This T cell receptor beta chain was captured in a study of Ad26.COV2.S vaccination and SARS-CoV-2 variants. Turning to the study itself: Ad26.COV2.S given intramuscularly, once or twice 56 days apart.

The V end lost 6 bases, the J end lost 0 bases, and 15 bases lay between the germline ends. From germline, CDR1 is MRHNA and CDR2 SNTAGT. The CDR3 totals 17 residues. TCRdb's copy holds only in-frame clones and misses some; the assay was immunoSEQ multiplex PCR. The sample shows about 480,000 clones, about 83% of them seen only once. Treatment of the sample: some 20 received Ad26.COV2.S at low or high dose, single or two shots; 5 received placebo; per-sample allocation not given. Specimens were obtained on day 63 following the first vaccine or placebo injection. An Ad26 vector carrying the Wuhan-strain SARS-CoV-2 spike served as the vaccine.

This chain connects TRBV6-4 to TRBJ2-6, with D maybe TRBD1 (6 bases). This specimen consisted of peripheral blood, obtained in a trial of Ad26.COV2.S vaccine versus placebo. This clonotype was sampled from a person aged 18 to 59 who received the Ad26.COV2.S COVID-19 vaccine or a placebo. The CDR3 sequence: CASSGGRDTSGANVLTF. The CDR3 DNA reads as TGTGCCAGCAGCGGAGGCCGGGACACCTCTGGGGCCAACGTCCTGACTTTC.